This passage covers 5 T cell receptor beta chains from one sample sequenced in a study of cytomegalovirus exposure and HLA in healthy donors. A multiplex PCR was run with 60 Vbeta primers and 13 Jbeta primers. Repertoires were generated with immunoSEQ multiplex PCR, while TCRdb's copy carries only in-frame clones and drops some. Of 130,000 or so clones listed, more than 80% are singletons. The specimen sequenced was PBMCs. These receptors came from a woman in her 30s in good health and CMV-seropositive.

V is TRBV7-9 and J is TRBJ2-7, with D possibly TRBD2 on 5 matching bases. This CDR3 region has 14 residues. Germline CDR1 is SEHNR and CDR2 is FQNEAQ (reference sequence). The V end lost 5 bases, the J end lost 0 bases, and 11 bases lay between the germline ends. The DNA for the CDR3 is TGTGCCAGCAGCCGTGGAGGCGGCTCCTACGAGCAGTACTTC. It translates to CASSRGGGSYEQYF.

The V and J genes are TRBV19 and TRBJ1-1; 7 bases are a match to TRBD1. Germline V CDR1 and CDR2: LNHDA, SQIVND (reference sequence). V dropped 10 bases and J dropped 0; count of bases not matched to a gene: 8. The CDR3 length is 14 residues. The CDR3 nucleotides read TGTGCCACCGAGAACAGGGGAATGAACACTGAAGCTTTCTTT. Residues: CATENRGMNTEAFF.

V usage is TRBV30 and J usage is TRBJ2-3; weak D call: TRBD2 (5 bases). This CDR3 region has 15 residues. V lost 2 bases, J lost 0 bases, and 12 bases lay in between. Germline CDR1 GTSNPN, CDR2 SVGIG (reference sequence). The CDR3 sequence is CAWSREAISTDTQYF. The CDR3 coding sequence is TGTGCCTGGAGTCGGGAAGCGATAAGCACAGATACGCAGTATTTT.

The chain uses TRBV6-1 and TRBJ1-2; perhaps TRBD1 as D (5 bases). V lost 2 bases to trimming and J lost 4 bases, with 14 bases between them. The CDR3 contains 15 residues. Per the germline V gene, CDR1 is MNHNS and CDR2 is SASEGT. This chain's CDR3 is CASSERLGGGYGYTF. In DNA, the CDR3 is TGTGCCAGCAGTGAAAGGTTGGGGGGTGGCTATGGCTACACCTTC.

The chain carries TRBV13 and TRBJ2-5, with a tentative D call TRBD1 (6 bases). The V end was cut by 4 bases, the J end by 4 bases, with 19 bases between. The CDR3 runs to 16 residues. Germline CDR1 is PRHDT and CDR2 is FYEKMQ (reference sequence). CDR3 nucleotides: TGTGCCAGCAGCTACCCCCGGGACAAAGGAGGAGAGACCCAGTACTTC. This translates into CASSYPRDKGGETQYF.